This section outlines one TCR beta chain sequence together with its context. This specimen comes from a study of technical replicates of blood from several donors. V was trimmed by 0 bases and J by 5 bases, leaving 12 bases between them. Germline CDR1 and CDR2: LGHNA and YNFKEQ. This CDR3 has 15 amino acids. Clones were read by immunoSEQ multiplex PCR, and TCRdb kept only the in-frame ones, dropping some. The table has roughly 52,000 clones, about 95% seen once; the top ten hold 2.5% to 4%. Sequencing input: PBMCs. The V call is TRBV4-2, the J call TRBJ2-3, with unresolved D. This receptor was obtained from a human donor in good health. Some clones in this sample may be carry-over from other donors' samples. For the CDR3, the DNA is TGTGCCAGCAGCCAAGATGAGAGCCGCGGAGATACGCAGTATTTT. Translation gives CASSQDESRGDTQYF.